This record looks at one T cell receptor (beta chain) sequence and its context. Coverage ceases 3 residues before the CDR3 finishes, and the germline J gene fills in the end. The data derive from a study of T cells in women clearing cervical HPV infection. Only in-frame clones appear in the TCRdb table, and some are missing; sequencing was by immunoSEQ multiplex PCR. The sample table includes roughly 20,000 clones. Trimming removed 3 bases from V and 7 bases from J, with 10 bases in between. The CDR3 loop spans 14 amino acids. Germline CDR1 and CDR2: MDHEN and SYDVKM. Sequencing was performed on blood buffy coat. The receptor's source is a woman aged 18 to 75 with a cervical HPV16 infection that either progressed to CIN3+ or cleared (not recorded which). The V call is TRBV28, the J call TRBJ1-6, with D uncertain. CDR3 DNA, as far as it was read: TGTGCCAGCAGTTTTATGGACTGGAATTCACCC. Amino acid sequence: CASSFMDWNSP. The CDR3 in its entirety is CASSFMDWNSPLHF.